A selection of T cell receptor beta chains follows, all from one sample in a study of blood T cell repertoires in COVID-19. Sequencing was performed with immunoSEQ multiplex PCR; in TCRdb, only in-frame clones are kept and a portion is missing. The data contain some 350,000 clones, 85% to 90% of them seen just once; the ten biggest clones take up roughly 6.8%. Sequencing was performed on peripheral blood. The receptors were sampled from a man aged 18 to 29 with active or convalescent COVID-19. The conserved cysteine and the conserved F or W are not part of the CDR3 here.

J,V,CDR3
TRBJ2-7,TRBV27,ASSFGTGAYEQY
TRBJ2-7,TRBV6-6,ASSYSGIASYEQY
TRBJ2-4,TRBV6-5,ASSLQGFSDIQY
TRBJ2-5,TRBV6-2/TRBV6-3,ASSYSGVPETQY
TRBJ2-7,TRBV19,ASSPRRATGEGYEQY
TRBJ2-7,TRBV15,ATSRGADSAYEQY
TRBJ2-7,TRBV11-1,ASSSTSFPYEQY
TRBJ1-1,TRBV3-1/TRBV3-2,ASSQDGRGRPTEAF
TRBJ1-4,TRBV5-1,ASSLWGDNEKLF
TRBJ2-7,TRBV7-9,ASSLEGRSYEQY
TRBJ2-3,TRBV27,ASSPGTSGRLADTQY
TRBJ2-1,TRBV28,ASSLPGGGYNEQF
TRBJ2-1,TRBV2,ASRQGGSSYNEQF
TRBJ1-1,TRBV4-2,ASRVEMNTEAF
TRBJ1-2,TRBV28,ASSSQGVRYGYT
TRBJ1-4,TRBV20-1,SASVGGSSGKLF
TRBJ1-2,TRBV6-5,ASSLGRTGTNGYT
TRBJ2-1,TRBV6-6,ASRPRDSVSYNEQF
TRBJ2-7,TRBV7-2,ASSFRDRGYEQY
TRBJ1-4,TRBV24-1,ATSDQGALF
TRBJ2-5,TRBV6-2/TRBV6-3,ASSPSRLGDQY
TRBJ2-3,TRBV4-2,ASSQGPAGVGDTQY
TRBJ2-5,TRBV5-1,ASSSPTGGSEETQY
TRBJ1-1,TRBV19,ASSPQPGNTEAF
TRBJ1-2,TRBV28,ASSFGVNYGYT
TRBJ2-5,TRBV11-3,ASSLDGSQETQY
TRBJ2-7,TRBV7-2,ASSTRDREYEQY
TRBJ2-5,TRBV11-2,ASSLVGSGRAKTQY
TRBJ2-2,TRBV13,ASSRRAFGGGELF
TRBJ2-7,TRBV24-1,ATSGHSYEQY
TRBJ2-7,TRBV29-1,STTEGLDEQY
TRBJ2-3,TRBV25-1,ASSELTGWDTQY
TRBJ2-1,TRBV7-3,ASSLLQTGNHNEQF
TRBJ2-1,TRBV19,ASSIAENQFLGNEQF
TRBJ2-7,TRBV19,ASRRDRAHEQY
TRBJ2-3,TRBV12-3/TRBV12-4,ASSFSGTDTQY
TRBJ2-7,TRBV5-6,ASSLRQFVFGQY
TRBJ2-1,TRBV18,ASSPQSTGSYNEQF
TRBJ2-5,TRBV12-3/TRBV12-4,ASSYRGGETQY
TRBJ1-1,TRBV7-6,ASSSPLARRGFMNTEAF
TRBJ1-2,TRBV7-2,ASSWTGGEGGYT
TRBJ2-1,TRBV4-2,ASSLSRGGSYNEQF
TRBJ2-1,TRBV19,ASSIRYSYNEQF
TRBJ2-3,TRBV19,ASSIGFGAGRADTQY
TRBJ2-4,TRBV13,ASSLWLAKNIQY
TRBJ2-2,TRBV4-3,ASSRAGGGTGELF
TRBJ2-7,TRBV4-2,ASSRDPNGVYEQY
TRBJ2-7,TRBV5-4,ASSLGLATTYEQY
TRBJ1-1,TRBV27,ASSSGMNTEAF
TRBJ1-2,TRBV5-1,ASSPTENNYGYT
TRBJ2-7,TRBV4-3,ASSQYLAGVYEQY
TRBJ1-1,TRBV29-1,SLRGTEGAF
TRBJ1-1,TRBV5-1,ASSVAAGNTEAF
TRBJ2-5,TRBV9,ASTIAGGTGETQY